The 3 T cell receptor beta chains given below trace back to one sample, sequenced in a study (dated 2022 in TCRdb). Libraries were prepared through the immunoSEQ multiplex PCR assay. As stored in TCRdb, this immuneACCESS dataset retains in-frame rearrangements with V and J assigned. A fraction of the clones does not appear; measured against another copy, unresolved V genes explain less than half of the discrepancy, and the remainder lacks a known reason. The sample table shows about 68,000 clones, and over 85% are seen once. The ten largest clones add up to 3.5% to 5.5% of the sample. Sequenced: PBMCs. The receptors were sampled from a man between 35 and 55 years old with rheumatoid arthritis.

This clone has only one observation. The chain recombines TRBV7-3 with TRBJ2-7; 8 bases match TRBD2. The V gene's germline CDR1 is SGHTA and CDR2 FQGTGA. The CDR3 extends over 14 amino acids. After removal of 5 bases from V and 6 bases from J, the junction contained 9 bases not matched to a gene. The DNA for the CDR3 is TGTGCCAGCAGCGCAGGGGCGGGAGGAGGCGAGCAGTACTTC. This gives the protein CASSAGAGGGEQYF.

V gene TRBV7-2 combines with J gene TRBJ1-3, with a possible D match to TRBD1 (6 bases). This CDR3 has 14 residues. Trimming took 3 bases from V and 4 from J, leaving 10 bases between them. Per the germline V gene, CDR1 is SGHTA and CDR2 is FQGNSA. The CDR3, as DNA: TGTGCCAGCAGCTTCCAGGGGAACGGAAACACCATATATTTT. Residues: CASSFQGNGNTIYF. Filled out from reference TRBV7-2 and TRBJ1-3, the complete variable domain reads GAGVSQSPSNKVTEKGKDVELRCDPISGHTALYWYRQSLGQGLEFLIYFQGNSAPDKSGLPSDRFSAERTGGSVSTLTIQRTQQEDSAVYLCASSFQGNGNTIYFGEGSWLTVV.

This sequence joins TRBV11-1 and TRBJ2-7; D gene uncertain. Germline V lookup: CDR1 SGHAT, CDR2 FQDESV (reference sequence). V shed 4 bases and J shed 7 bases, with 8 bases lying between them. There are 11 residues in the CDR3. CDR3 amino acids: CASSSIVEQYF. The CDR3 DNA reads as TGTGCCAGCAGCTCCATCGTGGAGCAGTACTTC.